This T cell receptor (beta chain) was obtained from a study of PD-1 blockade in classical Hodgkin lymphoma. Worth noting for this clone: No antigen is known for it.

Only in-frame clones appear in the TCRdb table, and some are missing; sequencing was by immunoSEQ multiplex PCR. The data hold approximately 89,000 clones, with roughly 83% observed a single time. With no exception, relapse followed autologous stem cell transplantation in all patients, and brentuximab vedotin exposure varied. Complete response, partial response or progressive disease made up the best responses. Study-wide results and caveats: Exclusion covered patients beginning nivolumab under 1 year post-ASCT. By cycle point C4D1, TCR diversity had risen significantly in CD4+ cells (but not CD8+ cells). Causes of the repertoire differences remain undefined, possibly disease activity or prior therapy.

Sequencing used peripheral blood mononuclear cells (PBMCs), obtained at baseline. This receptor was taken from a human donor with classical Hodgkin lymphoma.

The CDR3 DNA is TGTGCCAGCAGCCAAAGGGTCGCGGAGATAACCGGGGAGCTGTTTTTT. It yields the protein CASSQRVAEITGELFF. This sequence joins TRBV4-2 and TRBJ2-2; D unclear. V dropped 2 bases and J dropped 5 bases, with 15 bases sitting between them. CDR3 length equals 16 residues. Germline V lookup: CDR1 LGHNA, CDR2 YNFKEQ.